Listed below are T cell receptor beta chains from one sample, sequenced in a study of CD8 T cells in ankylosing spondylitis. Each CDR3 protein is one row after TCRdb ran MiXCR on the 5' RACE reads. The sample lists around 130,000 distinct CDR3 sequences, more than 6.5% occurring once. Input material: blood, either unsorted or a sorted T cell fraction (not recorded which). The receptors shown here come from a male donor with ankylosing spondylitis or in good health (not recorded which). CDR3s include the opening cysteine and the closing phenylalanine or tryptophan. D genes are given only for firm matches. Not all rows give a size; the values are once, few, many and, for expanded clones, a class.

j_gene | abundance | d_gene | v_gene | CDR3aa | CDR3nt
TRBJ2-3 | many | - | TRBV5-1 | CASSLAGGTETDTQYF | TGCGCCAGCAGCTTGGCCGGGGGGACAGAAACAGATACGCAGTATTTT
TRBJ2-3 | many | TRBD2 | TRBV5-1 | CASSSLSGILADTQYF | TGCGCCAGCAGCTCACTTAGCGGGATTCTAGCGGATACGCAGTATTTT
TRBJ2-2 | many | - | TRBV5-8 | CASSFTGLINGELFF | TGTGCCAGCAGCTTCACCGGGCTAATCAACGGGGAGCTGTTTTTT
TRBJ2-7 | many | - | TRBV29-1 | CSVGGRDNSYEQYF | TGCAGCGTAGGGGGGCGGGACAACTCCTACGAGCAGTACTTC
TRBJ2-2 | many | - | TRBV28 | CASTELRTNTGELFF | TGTGCCAGCACCGAGCTCAGGACGAACACCGGGGAGCTGTTTTTT
TRBJ2-2 | many | - | TRBV7-6 | CASRSRANTGELFF | TGTGCCAGCAGATCCCGGGCGAACACCGGGGAGCTGTTTTTT
TRBJ1-2 | many | TRBD1 | TRBV5-1 | CASRGQEVYTF | TGCGCCAGCAGAGGACAGGAAGTCTACACCTTC
TRBJ2-7 | many | TRBD1 | TRBV28 | CASRSGTGSHEQYF | TGTGCCAGCAGATCCGGGACAGGTTCCCACGAGCAGTACTTC
TRBJ1-6 | - | - | TRBV30 | CAWNEDSNSPLHF | TGTGCCTGGAATGAGGACAGTAATTCACCCCTCCACTTT
TRBJ2-2 | many | TRBD1 | TRBV5-1 | CASRPDRTNTGELFF | TGCGCCAGCAGACCGGACAGGACGAACACCGGGGAGCTGTTTTTT
TRBJ2-7 | many | TRBD1 | TRBV20-1 | CSARAWTGVYEQYF | TGCAGTGCTAGAGCCTGGACAGGGGTATACGAGCAGTACTTC
TRBJ2-7 | many | - | TRBV20-1 | CSARRQPNSYEQYF | TGCAGTGCTAGGCGACAGCCTAACTCCTACGAGCAGTACTTC
TRBJ2-3 | many | TRBD1 | TRBV11-1 | CASSPGTGGLHRTDTQYF | TGTGCCAGCAGCCCCGGGACAGGGGGCCTCCATCGCACAGATACGCAGTATTTT
TRBJ2-5 | - | TRBD1 | TRBV7-2 | CASSRDRGETQYF | TGTGCCAGCAGTCGCGACAGGGGAGAGACCCAGTACTTC
TRBJ2-3 | many | TRBD1 | TRBV5-1 | CASSFTTRQGQTDTQYF | TGCGCCAGCAGCTTTACAACCAGACAGGGACAGACAGATACGCAGTATTTT
TRBJ2-5 | many | TRBD1 | TRBV20-1 | CSASWYGQGWETQYF | TGCAGTGCTAGTTGGTATGGACAGGGATGGGAGACCCAGTACTTC
TRBJ2-7 | many | - | TRBV28 | CASSASSYEQYF | TGTGCCAGCAGCGCTTCTTCCTACGAGCAGTACTTC
TRBJ2-7 | few | TRBD1 | TRBV20-1 | CSAEPGQGSYEQYF | TGCAGTGCTGAACCGGGACAGGGGTCCTACGAGCAGTACTTC
TRBJ2-1 | - | TRBD2 | TRBV30 | CAWSVLAGVNEQFF | TGTGCCTGGAGTGTACTAGCGGGAGTTAATGAGCAGTTCTTC
TRBJ2-7 | many | - | TRBV29-1 | CSVEADSEQYF | TGCAGCGTTGAGGCGGATTCCGAGCAGTACTTC
TRBJ2-5 | many | TRBD2 | TRBV6-2/TRBV6-3 | CASSSLAGALETQYF | TGTGCCAGCAGTTCCCTAGCGGGAGCCTTGGAGACCCAGTACTTC
TRBJ2-7 | many | - | TRBV5-1 | CASSRRDSGRYEQYF | TGCGCCAGCAGCAGGCGGGACAGCGGTCGGTACGAGCAGTACTTC
TRBJ2-1 | many | TRBD2 | TRBV20-1 | CSARLRGGKNYNEQFF | TGCAGTGCTAGATTGCGGGGGGGTAAAAATTACAATGAGCAGTTCTTC
TRBJ1-3 | many | - | TRBV5-1 | CASSLLGSGNGNTIYF | TGCGCCAGCAGCTTATTGGGTAGCGGGAATGGAAACACCATATATTTT
TRBJ2-4 | few | TRBD2 | TRBV28 | CASSSPQRGTQYF | TGTGCCAGCAGTTCTCCCCAGCGGGGGACTCAGTACTTC
TRBJ2-3 | many | TRBD1 | TRBV28 | CASINRGVGQGTQYF | TGTGCCAGCATCAACAGGGGGGTAGGTCAGGGTACGCAGTATTTT
TRBJ1-1 | many | TRBD1 | TRBV5-1 | CASSPSDRVFFEAFF | TGCGCCAGCAGCCCCTCGGACAGGGTCTTTTTTGAAGCTTTCTTT
TRBJ1-4 | many | - | TRBV18 | CASSPASVNEKLFF | TGTGCCAGCTCACCGGCGAGCGTCAATGAAAAACTGTTTTTT
TRBJ2-2 | - | - | TRBV20-1 | CSAKQDSTGELFF | TGCAGTGCTAAACAGGACTCCACCGGGGAGCTGTTTTTT
TRBJ2-7 | - | - | TRBV10-3 | CAISDIAVSSYEQYF | TGTGCCATCAGTGATATAGCGGTTAGCTCCTACGAGCAGTACTTC
TRBJ2-5 | - | TRBD1 | TRBV15 | CATSRDGTGPTLETQYF | TGTGCCACCAGCAGAGATGGGACAGGGCCTACACTCGAGACCCAGTACTTC
TRBJ2-3 | many | - | TRBV29-1 | CSVGTPDRINTQYF | TGCAGCGTTGGGACCCCGGACCGCATAAATACGCAGTATTTT
TRBJ1-2 | many | - | TRBV18 | CASSPNPGADYGYTF | TGTGCCAGCTCGCCAAACCCCGGGGCTGACTATGGCTACACCTTC
TRBJ2-7 | many | - | TRBV20-1 | CSAVFPTYEQYF | TGCAGTGCGGTTTTCCCAACCTACGAGCAGTACTTC
TRBJ1-6 | many | TRBD1 | TRBV5-1 | CASSLALRGQENSPLHF | TGCGCCAGCAGCTTGGCCCTGCGGGGACAGGAGAATTCACCCCTCCACTTT
TRBJ1-2 | many | TRBD1 | TRBV10-3 | CAISEIEGGSGYTF | TGTGCCATCAGTGAAATAGAAGGGGGCTCTGGCTACACCTTC
TRBJ2-3 | - | TRBD1 | TRBV28 | CASSLKTGGTDTQYF | TGTGCCAGCAGTTTGAAAACAGGGGGCACAGATACGCAGTATTTT
TRBJ2-5 | many | - | TRBV2 | CASGGVAEQETQYF | TGTGCCAGCGGAGGGGTAGCGGAGCAAGAGACCCAGTACTTC
TRBJ2-4 | few | TRBD2 | TRBV11-2 | CASSLERGFDIQYF | TGTGCCAGCAGCTTAGAGCGGGGGTTCGACATTCAGTACTTC
TRBJ1-2 | many | TRBD1 | TRBV5-6 | CASRDSGTGSDYGYTF | TGTGCCAGCAGGGATTCCGGGACAGGGTCCGACTATGGCTACACCTTC